Sequencing of this TCR beta chain was carried out in a study of Tregs in tolerant kidney transplant recipients. Method: immunoSEQ multiplex PCR; TCRdb's copy keeps in-frame clones and lacks some. The sample holds roughly 49,000 clones, about 89% seen once. Thawed PBMCs were FACS-sorted into unstimulated CD4+CD25+CD127- regulatory T cells, CD4+CD25- non-regulatory cells, CD4 and CD8 cells. Study-level findings and limits: This study did not directly address biological reproducibility.

Worth noting for this clone: The target antigen is unknown.

The CDR3 runs to 14 residues. Germline assignment: CDR1 SGHRS and CDR2 YFSETQ. V shed 4 bases and J 6 bases; nucleotides not matched to a gene: 7. Specimen: Tregs from blood. The sequence came from a human donor in good health. This sequence joins TRBV5-1 and TRBJ2-7; 10 bases fit TRBD1. The CDR3 sequence is CASSPGTGDFEQYF. CDR3 bases: TGCGCCAGCAGCCCCGGGACAGGGGATTTCGAGCAGTACTTC.